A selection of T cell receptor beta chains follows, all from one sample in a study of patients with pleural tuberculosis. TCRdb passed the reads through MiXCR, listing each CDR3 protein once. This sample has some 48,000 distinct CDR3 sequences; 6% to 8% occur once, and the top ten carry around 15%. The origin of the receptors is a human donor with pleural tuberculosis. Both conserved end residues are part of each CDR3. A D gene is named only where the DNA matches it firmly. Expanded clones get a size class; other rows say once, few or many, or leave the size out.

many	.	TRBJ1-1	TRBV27	CASSLGSRTEAFF	TGTGCCAGCAGTTTAGGGTCAAGGACTGAAGCTTTCTTT
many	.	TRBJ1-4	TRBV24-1	CATSDPGTQNEKLFF	TGTGCCACCAGTGATCCCGGGACACAAAATGAAAAACTGTTTTTT
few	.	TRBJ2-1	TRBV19	CASSIWISDYNEQFF	TGTGCCAGTAGTATCTGGATTAGCGACTACAATGAGCAGTTCTTC
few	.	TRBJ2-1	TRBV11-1	CASSLDGGSYNEQFF	TGTGCCAGCAGCTTAGACGGGGGCTCCTACAATGAGCAGTTCTTC
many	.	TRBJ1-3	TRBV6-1	CASSGNSGNTIYF	TGTGCCAGCAGTGGGAACTCTGGAAACACCATATATTTT
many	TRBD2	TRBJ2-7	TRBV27	CASSLTTSPNEQYF	TGTGCCAGCAGTTTAACGACTAGCCCCAACGAGCAGTACTTC
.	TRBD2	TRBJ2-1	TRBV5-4	CASSLVRTSGSSYNEEFF	TGTGCCAGCAGCTTGGTTCGGACTAGCGGTTCATCCTACAATGAGGAGTTCTTC
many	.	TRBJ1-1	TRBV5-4	CASTFWGADTEAFF	TGTGCCAGCACCTTTTGGGGGGCCGACACTGAAGCTTTCTTT
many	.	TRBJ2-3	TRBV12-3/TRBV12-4	CASRSKTGDKHADTQYF	TGTGCCAGCAGAAGTAAAACCGGGGACAAACACGCAGATACGCAGTATTTT
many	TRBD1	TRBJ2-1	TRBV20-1	CSAISPTGGYNEQFF	TGCAGTGCTATCTCCCCGACAGGGGGCTACAATGAGCAGTTCTTC
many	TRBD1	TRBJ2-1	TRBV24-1	CATSGPRDSYNEQFF	TGTGCCACCAGTGGCCCACGGGACAGCTACAATGAGCAGTTCTTC
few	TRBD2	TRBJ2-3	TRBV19	CASSIVRTSGTDTQYF	TGTGCCAGTAGTATAGTGCGGACTAGCGGAACAGATACGCAGTATTTT
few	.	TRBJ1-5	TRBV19	CASSIPWDVDNQPQHF	TGTGCCAGTAGTATCCCCTGGGACGTAGACAATCAGCCCCAGCATTTT
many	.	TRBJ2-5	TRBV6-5	CASSYISKETQYF	TGTGCCAGCAGTTACATCTCGAAAGAGACCCAGTACTTC
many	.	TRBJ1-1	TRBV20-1	CSATQGVTEAFF	TGCAGTGCTACACAGGGAGTCACTGAAGCTTTCTTT
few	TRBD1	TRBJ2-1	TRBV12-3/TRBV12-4	CASSPGTGRNEQFF	TGTGCCAGCAGCCCCGGGACAGGGAGAAATGAGCAGTTCTTC
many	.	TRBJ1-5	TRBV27	CASSFTGRNQPQHF	TGTGCCAGCAGTTTTACGGGTCGCAATCAGCCCCAGCATTTT
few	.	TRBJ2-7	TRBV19	CASSKGQDSYEQYF	TGTGCCAGTAGTAAGGGTCAGGATTCCTACGAGCAGTACTTC
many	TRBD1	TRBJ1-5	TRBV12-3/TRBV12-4	CASSLRGTGGSNQPQHF	TGTGCCAGCAGTTTAAGGGGGACAGGGGGGAGCAATCAGCCCCAGCATTTT
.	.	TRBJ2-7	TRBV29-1	CSVVPRGQYEQYF	TGCAGCGTTGTTCCCAGGGGTCAGTACGAGCAGTACTTC
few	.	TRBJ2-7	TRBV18	CASSPTVIGVYEQYF	TGTGCCAGCTCACCAACAGTTATCGGCGTGTACGAGCAGTACTTC
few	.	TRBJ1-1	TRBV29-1	CSVRGGGTEAFF	TGCAGCGTCCGGGGCGGTGGCACTGAAGCTTTCTTT
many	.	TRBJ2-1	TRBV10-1	CASSEQREWNEQFF	TGCGCCAGCAGTGAGCAAAGGGAATGGAATGAGCAGTTCTTC
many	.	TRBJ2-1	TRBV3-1	CASSQARGVGEQFF	TGTGCCAGCAGCCAAGCTCGAGGGGTTGGTGAGCAGTTCTTC
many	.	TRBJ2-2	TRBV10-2	CASSELVTGELFF	TGCGCCAGCAGTGAGTTGGTAACCGGGGAGCTGTTTTTT
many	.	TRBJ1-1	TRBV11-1	CASSPGSWDTEAFF	TGTGCCAGCAGCCCAGGGAGTTGGGACACTGAAGCTTTCTTT
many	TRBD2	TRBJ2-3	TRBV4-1	CASSPLLTSGAGDTQYF	TGCGCCAGCAGCCCACTCCTGACTAGCGGGGCAGGAGATACGCAGTATTTT
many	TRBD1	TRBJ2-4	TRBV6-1	CASRRRQGGNIQYF	TGTGCCAGCAGACGGAGACAGGGTGGAAACATTCAGTACTTC
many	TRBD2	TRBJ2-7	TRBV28	CASSPTSVSSYEQYF	TGTGCCAGCAGTCCTACTAGCGTGAGCTCCTACGAGCAGTACTTC
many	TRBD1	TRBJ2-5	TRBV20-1	CSARRGGTWETQYF	TGCAGTGCTAGGAGAGGGGGCACCTGGGAGACCCAGTACTTC
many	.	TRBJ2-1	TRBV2	CASSEFLGEQFF	TGTGCCAGCAGTGAATTCCTAGGGGAGCAGTTCTTC
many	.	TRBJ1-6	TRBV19	CASSDRRGGKGSPLHF	TGTGCCAGTAGCGACAGACGCGGGGGGAAAGGGTCACCCCTCCACTTT
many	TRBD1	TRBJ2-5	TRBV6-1	CASTIRQGQETQYF	TGTGCCAGCACCATAAGACAGGGGCAAGAGACCCAGTACTTC
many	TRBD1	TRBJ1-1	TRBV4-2	CASSPDRRNTEAFF	TGTGCCAGCAGCCCGGACAGGAGGAACACTGAAGCTTTCTTT
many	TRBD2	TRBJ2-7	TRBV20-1	CSARDFRLAGSSYEQYF	TGCAGTGCTAGAGATTTCCGACTAGCGGGATCCTCCTACGAGCAGTACTTC
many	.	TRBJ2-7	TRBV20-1	CSARAGHSYEQYF	TGCAGTGCTAGGGCGGGGCACTCCTACGAGCAGTACTTC
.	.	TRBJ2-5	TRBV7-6	CASSLAGHPTETQYF	TGTGCTAGCAGCTTAGCCGGACACCCAACGGAGACCCAGTACTTC
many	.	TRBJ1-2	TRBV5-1	CASSLENGVYGYTF	TGCGCCAGCAGCTTGGAGAACGGGGTCTATGGCTACACCTTC
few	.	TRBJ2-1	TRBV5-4	CASSFGPHNEQFF	TGTGCCAGCAGCTTCGGGCCACACAATGAGCAGTTCTTC
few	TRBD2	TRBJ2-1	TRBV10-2	CASSETSGRTNEQFF	TGCGCCAGCAGTGAAACTAGCGGGAGAACGAATGAGCAGTTCTTC
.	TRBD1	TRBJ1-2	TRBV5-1	CASSLDGQARANYGYTF	TGCGCCAGCAGCTTGGATGGACAGGCGAGAGCGAACTATGGCTACACCTTC
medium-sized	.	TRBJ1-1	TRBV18	CASLQGGLNTEAFF	TGTGCCAGCTTACAGGGCGGGCTGAACACTGAAGCTTTCTTT
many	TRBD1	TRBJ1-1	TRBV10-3	CAISEFPGQGNTEAFF	TGTGCCATCAGTGAGTTTCCAGGACAGGGGAACACTGAAGCTTTCTTT
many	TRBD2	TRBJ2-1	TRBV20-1	CSARGLASYNEQFF	TGCAGTGCCAGGGGACTAGCAAGCTACAATGAGCAATTCTTC
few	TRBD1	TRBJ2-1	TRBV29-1	CSVSGGAYNEQFF	TGCAGCGTTTCAGGGGGCGCCTACAATGAGCAGTTCTTC
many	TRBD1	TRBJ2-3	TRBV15	CATSRDRGLGTDTQYF	TGTGCCACCAGCAGAGATAGGGGGCTGGGCACAGATACGCAGTATTTT
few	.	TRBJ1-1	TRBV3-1	CASSQVGLGQNEAFF	TGTGCCAGCAGCCAAGTCGGGCTCGGGCAGAATGAAGCTTTCTTT
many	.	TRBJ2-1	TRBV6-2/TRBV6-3	CASSYKRSSYNEQFF	TGTGCCAGCAGTTACAAGAGAAGCTCCTACAATGAGCAGTTCTTC
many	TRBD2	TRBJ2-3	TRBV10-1	CASSEPGLGYDTQYF	TGCGCCAGCAGTGAGCCCGGACTAGGGTACGATACGCAGTATTTT
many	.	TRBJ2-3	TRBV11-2	CASSLGWVSDTQYF	TGTGCCAGCAGCTTGGGATGGGTGAGCGATACGCAGTATTTT
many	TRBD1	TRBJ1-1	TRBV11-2	CASSLVQGGTEAFF	TGTGCCAGCAGCTTAGTTCAGGGGGGTACTGAAGCTTTCTTT